The T cell receptor beta chain under discussion was sequenced for a study of OX40 agonist ivuxolimab in advanced cancers. At the level of the study: At 65% to 85% male, the cohort had a mean age of 60 years, ranging from 23 to 79.

Clones were read by immunoSEQ multiplex PCR, and TCRdb kept only the in-frame ones, dropping some. The sample consists of about 42,000 clones, 80% to 90% of them appearing once. CDR3 length: 11 residues. V trimming: 8 bases; J trimming: 9 bases; junction bases outside the gene matches: 6. Germline loops: CDR1 MNHNY, CDR2 SVGAGI (reference sequence). This clonotype was sampled from an adult with an advanced solid tumor such as melanoma, head and neck, liver or kidney cancer. The V and J genes are TRBV6-6 and TRBJ1-1; 7 bases are shared with TRBD1. Sequenced here: CD4+ or CD8+ T cells sorted from blood, sampled in a trial of the OX40 agonist ivuxolimab. CDR3 protein: CASGGTEKAFF. CDR3 DNA sequence: TGTGCCAGCGGGGGGACAGAGAAAGCTTTCTTT.